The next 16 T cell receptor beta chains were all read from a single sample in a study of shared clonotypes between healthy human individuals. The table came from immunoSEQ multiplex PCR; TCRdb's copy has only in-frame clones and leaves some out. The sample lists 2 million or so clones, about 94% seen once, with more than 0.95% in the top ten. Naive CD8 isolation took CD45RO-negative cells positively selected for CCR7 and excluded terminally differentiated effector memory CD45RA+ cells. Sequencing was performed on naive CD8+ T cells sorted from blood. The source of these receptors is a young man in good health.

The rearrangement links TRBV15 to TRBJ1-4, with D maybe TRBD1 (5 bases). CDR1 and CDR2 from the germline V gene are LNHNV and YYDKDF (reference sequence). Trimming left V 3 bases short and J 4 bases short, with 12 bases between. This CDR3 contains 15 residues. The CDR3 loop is CATSSTVGDNEKLFF. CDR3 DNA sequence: TGTGCCACCAGCAGCACGGTGGGGGATAATGAAAAACTGTTTTTT.

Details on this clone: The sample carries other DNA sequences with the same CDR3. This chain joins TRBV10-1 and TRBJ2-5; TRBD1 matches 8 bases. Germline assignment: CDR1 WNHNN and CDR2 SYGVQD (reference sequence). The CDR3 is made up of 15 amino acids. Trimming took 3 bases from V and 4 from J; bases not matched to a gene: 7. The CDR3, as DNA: TGCGCCAGCAGTGAATCGAGAGGACAGGGAGAGACCCAGTACTTC. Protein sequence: CASSESRGQGETQYF.

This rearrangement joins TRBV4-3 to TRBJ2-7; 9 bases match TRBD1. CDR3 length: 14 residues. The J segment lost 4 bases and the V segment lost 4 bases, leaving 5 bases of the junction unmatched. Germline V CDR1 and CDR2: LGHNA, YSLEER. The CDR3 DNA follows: TGCGCCAGCAGCCCGGACAGGGGTGGATACGAGCAGTACTTC. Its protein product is CASSPDRGGYEQYF.

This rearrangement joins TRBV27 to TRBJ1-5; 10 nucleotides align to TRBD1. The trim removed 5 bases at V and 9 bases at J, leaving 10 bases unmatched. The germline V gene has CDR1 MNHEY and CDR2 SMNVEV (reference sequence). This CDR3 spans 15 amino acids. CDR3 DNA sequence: TGTGCCAGCAGTCCCGGGACAGGGGTTCGTCGGCCCCAGCATTTT. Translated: CASSPGTGVRRPQHF.

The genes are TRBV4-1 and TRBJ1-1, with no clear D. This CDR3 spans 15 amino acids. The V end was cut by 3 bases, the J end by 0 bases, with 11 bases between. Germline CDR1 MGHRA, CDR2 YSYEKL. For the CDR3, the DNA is TGCGCCAGCAGCCATAAGACGGGGATGAACACTGAAGCTTTCTTT. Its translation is CASSHKTGMNTEAFF.

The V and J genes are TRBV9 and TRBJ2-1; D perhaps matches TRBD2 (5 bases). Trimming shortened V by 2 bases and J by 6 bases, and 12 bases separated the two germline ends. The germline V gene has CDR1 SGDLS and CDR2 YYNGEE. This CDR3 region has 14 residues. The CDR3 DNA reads TGTGCCAGCAGCGTTGGACTTGCTGCCAATGAGCAGTTCTTC. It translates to CASSVGLAANEQFF.

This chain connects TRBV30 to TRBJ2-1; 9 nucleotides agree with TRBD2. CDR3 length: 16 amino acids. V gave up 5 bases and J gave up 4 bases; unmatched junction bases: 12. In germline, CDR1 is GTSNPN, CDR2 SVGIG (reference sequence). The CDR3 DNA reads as TGTGCCTGGGGCCGGTTGCATAGCGGGAGTTACAATGAGCAGTTCTTC. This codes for CAWGRLHSGSYNEQFF.

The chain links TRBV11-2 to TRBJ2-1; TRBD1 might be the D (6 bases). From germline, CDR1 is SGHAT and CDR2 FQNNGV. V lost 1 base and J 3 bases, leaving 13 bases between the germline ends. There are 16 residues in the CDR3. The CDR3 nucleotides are TGTGCCAGCAGCTTAGCGGACAGCTTGTACTACAATGAGCAGTTCTTC. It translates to CASSLADSLYYNEQFF.

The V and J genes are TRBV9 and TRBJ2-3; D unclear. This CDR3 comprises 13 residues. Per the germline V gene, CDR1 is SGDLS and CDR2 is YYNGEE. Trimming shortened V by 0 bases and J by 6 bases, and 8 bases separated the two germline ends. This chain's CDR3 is CASSVDPRDTQYF. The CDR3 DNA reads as TGTGCCAGCAGCGTAGACCCTCGGGATACGCAGTATTTT.

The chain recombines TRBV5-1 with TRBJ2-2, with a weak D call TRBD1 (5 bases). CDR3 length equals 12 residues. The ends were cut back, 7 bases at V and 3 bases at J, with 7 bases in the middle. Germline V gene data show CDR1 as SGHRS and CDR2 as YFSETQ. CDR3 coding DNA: TGCGCCAGCGACAGCGACACCGGGGAGCTGTTTTTT. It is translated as CASDSDTGELFF.

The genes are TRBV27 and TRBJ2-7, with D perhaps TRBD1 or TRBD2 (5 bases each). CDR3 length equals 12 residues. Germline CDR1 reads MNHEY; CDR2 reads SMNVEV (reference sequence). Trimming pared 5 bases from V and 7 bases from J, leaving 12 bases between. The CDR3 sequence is CASSGGPFEQYF. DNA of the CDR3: TGTGCCAGCAGTGGGGGACCATTTGAGCAGTACTTC.

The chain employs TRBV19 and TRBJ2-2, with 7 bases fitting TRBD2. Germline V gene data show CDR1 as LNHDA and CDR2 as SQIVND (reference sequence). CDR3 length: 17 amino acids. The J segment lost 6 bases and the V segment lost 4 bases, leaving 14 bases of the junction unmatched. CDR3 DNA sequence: TGTGCCAGTAGTACCCATGCCGGCATGGGGAGGGCCGGGGAGCTGTTTTTT. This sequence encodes CASSTHAGMGRAGELFF.

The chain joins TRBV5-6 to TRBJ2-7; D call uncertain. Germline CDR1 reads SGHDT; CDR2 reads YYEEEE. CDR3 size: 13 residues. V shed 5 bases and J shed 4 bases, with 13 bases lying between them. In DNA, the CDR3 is TGTGCCAGCAGTTCTAACCCGGAATACGAGCAGTACTTC. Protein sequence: CASSSNPEYEQYF. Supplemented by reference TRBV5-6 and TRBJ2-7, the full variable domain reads DAGVTQSPTHLIKTRGQQVTLRCSPKSGHDTVSWYQQALGQGPQFIFQYYEEEERQRGNFPDRFSGHQFPNYSSELNVNALLLGDSALYLCASSSNPEYEQYFGPGTRLTVT.

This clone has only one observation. CDR3 DNA: TGTGCCAGCAGCGGGAGGGGGCGTGAGCAGTTCTTC. It specifies CASSGRGREQFF. The V call is TRBV9, the J call TRBJ2-1; D may be TRBD1 (7 bases). V lost 3 bases, J lost 9 bases, and 10 bases lay in between. The CDR3 is made up of 12 amino acids. Germline CDR1 reads SGDLS; CDR2 reads YYNGEE.

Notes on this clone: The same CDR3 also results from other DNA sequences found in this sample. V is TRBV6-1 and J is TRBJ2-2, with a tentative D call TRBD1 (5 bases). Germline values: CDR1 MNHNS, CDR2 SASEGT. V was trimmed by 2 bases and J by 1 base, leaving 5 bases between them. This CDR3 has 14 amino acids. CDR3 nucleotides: TGTGCCAGCAGTGAAAGGGGGAACACCGGGGAGCTGTTTTTT. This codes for CASSERGNTGELFF.

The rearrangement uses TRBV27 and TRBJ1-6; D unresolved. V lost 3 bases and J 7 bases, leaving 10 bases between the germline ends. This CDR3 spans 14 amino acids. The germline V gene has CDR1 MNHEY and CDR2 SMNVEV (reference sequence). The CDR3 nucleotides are TGTGCCAGCAGTTTTCGGCAACCGAATTCACCCCTCCACTTT. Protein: CASSFRQPNSPLHF.